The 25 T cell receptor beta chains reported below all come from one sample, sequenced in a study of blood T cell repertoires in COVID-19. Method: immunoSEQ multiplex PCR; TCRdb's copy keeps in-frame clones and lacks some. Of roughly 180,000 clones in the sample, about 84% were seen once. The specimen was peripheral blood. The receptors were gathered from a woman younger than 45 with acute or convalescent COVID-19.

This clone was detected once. CDR3 protein: CASSILGGSSGELFF. The CDR3 bases are TGTGCCAGTAGTATACTTGGAGGGTCGAGCGGGGAGCTGTTTTTT. This sequence joins TRBV19 and TRBJ2-2; D perhaps matches TRBD2 (6 bases). V gave up 2 bases and J gave up 7 bases, with 14 bases separating them. The length of the CDR3 is 15 residues. Per germline, CDR1 LNHDA and CDR2 SQIVND (reference sequence).

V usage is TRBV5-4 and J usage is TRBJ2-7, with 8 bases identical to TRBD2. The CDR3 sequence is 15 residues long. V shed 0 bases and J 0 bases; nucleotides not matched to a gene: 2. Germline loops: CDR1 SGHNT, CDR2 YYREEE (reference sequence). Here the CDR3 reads CASSLELADSYEQYF. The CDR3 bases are TGTGCCAGCAGCTTGGAACTAGCGGACTCCTACGAGCAGTACTTC.

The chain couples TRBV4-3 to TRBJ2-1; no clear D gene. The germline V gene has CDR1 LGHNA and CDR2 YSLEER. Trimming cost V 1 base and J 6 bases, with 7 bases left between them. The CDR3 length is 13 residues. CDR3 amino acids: CASSQGLRNEQFF. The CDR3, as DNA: TGCGCCAGCAGCCAAGGTCTCCGCAATGAGCAGTTCTTC.

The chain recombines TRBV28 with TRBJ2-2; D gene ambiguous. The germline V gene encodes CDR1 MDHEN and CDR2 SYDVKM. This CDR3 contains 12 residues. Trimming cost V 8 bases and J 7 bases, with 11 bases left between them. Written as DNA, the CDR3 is TGTGCCAGCCTGGAGTTGCTCGGGGAGCTGTTTTTT. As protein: CASLELLGELFF.

CDR3 in DNA: TGTGCCAGCAAGATCGCCTTAACTAGCACAGATACGCAGTATTTT. Translated: CASKIALTSTDTQYF. The chain joins TRBV2 to TRBJ2-3; D gene uncertain. The CDR3 extends over 15 amino acids. Trimming left V 7 bases short and J 0 bases short, with 14 bases between. Per germline, CDR1 SNHLY and CDR2 FYNNEI.

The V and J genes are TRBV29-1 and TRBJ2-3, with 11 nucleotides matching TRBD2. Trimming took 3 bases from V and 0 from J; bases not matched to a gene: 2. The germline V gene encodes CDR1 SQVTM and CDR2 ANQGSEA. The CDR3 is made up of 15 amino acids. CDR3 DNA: TGCAGCGTTGACGGGACTAGCGGTAGCACAGATACGCAGTATTTT. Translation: CSVDGTSGSTDTQYF.

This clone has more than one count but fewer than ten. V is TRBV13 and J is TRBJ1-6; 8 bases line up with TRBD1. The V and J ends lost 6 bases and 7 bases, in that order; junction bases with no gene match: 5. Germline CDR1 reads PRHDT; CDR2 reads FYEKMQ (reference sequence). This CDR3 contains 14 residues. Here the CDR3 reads CASSSTGVNSPLHF. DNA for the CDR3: TGTGCCAGCAGTTCGACAGGGGTCAATTCACCCCTCCACTTT.

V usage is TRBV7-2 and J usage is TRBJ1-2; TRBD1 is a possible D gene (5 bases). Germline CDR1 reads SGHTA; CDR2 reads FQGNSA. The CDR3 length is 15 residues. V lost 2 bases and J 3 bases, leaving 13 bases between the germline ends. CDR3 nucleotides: TGTGCCAGCAGCTTACTCACCACGGGGGACTATGGCTACACCTTC. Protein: CASSLLTTGDYGYTF. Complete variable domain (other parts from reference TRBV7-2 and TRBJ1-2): GAGVSQSPSNKVTEKGKDVELRCDPISGHTALYWYRQSLGQGLEFLIYFQGNSAPDKSGLPSDRFSAERTGGSVSTLTIQRTQQEDSAVYLCASSLLTTGDYGYTFGSGTRLTVV.

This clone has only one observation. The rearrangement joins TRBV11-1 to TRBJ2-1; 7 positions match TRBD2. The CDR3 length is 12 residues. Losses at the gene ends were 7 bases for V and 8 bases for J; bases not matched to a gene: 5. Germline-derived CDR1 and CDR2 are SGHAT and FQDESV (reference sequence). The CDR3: CASTPSGDEQFF. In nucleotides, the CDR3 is TGTGCCAGCACTCCTAGCGGCGATGAGCAGTTCTTC.

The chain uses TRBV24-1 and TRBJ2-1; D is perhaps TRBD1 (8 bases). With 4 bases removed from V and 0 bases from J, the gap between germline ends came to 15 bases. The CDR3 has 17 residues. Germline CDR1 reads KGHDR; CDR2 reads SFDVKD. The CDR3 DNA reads TGTGCCACCAGTGACCCCACAGGGGGGGGCTCCTACAATGAGCAGTTCTTC. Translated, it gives CATSDPTGGGSYNEQFF.

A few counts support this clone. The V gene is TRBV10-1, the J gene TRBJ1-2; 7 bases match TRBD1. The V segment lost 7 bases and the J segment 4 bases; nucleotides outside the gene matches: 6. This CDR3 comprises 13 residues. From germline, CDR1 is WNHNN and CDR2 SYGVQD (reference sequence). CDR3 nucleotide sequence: TGCGCCAGCAAGACACAGGGGACCTATGGCTACACCTTC. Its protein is CASKTQGTYGYTF.

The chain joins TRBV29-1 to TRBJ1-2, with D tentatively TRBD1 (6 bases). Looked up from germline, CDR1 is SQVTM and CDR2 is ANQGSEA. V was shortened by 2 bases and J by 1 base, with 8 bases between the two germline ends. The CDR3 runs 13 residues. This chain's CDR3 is CSVELQGNYGYTF. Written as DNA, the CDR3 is TGCAGCGTTGAACTACAGGGTAACTATGGCTACACCTTC.

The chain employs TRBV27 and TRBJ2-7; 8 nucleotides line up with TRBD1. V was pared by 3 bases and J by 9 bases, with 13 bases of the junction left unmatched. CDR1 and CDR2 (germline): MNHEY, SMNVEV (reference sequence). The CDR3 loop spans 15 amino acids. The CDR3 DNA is TGTGCCAGCAGTTTGGACAGGGTAAACGTTCGGGGGCAGTACTTC. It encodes CASSLDRVNVRGQYF.

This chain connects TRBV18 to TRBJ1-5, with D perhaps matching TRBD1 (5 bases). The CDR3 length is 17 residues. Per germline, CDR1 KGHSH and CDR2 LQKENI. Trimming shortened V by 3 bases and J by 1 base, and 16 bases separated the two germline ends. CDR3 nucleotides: TGTGCCAGCTCACCGACCCAGGGAGGAAGGAGCAATCAGCCCCAGCATTTT. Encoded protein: CASSPTQGGRSNQPQHF.

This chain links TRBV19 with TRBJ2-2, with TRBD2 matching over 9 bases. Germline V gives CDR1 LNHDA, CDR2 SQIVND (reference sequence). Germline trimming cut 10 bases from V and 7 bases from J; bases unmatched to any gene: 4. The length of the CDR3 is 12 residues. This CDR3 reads CATLAGDGELFF. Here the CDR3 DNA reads TGTGCCACCTTAGCGGGAGACGGGGAGCTGTTTTTT.

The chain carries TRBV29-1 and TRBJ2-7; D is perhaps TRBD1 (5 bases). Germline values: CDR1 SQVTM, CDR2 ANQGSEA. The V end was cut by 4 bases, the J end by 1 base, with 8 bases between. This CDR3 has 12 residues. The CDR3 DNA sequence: TGCAGCGTTGTGGCAGGGTCCTACGAGCAGTACTTC. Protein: CSVVAGSYEQYF.

CDR3 sequence reads: CSVSQGNQPQHF. CDR3 DNA sequence: TGCAGCGTTTCACAGGGGAATCAGCCCCAGCATTTT. This chain links TRBV29-1 with TRBJ1-5, with 7 nucleotides matching TRBD1. CDR1 and CDR2 (germline): SQVTM, ANQGSEA. The V segment lost 5 bases and the J segment 4 bases; nucleotides outside the gene matches: 2. The CDR3 length is 12 residues.

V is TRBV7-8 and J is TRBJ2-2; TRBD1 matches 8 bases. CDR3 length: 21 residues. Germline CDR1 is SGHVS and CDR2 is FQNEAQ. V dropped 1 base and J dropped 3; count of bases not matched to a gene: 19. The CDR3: CASSLERGRGLGKIDTGELFF. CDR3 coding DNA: TGTGCCAGCAGCTTAGAGAGGGGCAGGGGGCTCGGGAAAATCGACACCGGGGAGCTGTTTTTT.

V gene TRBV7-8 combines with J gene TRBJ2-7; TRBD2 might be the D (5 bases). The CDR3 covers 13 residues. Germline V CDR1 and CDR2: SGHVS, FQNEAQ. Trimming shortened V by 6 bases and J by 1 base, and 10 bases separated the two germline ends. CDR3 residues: CASRVALSYEQYF. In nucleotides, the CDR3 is TGTGCCAGCAGAGTAGCGCTTTCCTACGAGCAGTACTTC.

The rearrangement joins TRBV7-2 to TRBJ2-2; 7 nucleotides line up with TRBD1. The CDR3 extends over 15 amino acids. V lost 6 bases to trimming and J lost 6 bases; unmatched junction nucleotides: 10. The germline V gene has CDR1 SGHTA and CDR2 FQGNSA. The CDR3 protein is CASRNRDSIAGELFF. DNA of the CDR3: TGTGCCAGCAGGAACCGGGACAGTATCGCCGGGGAGCTGTTTTTT.

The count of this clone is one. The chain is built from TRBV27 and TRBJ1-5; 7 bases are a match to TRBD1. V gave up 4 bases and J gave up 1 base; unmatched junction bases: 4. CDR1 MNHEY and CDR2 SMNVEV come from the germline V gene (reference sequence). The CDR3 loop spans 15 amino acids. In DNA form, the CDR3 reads TGTGCCAGCAGTTCCCTACAGGGGAGCAATCAGCCCCAGCATTTT. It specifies CASSSLQGSNQPQHF.

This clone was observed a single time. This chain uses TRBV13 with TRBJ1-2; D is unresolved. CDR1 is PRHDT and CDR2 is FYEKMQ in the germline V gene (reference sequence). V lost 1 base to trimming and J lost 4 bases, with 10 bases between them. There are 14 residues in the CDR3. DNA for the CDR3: TGTGCCAGCAGCTTAGATGGGAGCCTCTATGGCTACACCTTC. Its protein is CASSLDGSLYGYTF.

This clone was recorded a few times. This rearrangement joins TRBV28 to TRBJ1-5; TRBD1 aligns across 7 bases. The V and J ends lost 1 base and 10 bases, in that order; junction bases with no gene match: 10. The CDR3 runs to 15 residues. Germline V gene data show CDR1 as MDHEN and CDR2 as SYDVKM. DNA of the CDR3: TGTGCCAGCAGTTTATCTTCTCTGGCAGGGGGTCCCCAGCATTTT. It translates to CASSLSSLAGGPQHF.

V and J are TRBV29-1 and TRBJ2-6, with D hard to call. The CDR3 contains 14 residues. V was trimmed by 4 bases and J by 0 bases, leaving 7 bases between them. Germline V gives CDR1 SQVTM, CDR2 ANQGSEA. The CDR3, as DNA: TGCAGCGTTGGCAACTACTCTGGGGCCAACGTCCTGACTTTC. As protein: CSVGNYSGANVLTF. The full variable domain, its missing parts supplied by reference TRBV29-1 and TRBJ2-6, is SAVISQKPSRDICQRGTSLTIQCQVDSQVTMMFWYRQQPGQSLTLIATANQGSEATYESGFVIDKFPISRPNLTFSTLTVSNMSPEDSSIYLCSVGNYSGANVLTFGAGSRLTVL.

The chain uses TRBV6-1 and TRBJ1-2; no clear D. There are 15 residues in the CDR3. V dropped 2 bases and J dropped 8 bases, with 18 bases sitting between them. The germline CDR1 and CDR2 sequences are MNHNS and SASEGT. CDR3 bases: TGTGCCAGCAGTGAACGAGGTCGATACCGGGAGGGCTACACCTTC. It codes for CASSERGRYREGYTF.